Given below is one TCR beta chain in context. No antigen is known for it. Germline CDR1 and CDR2: KGHSH and LQKENI. The CDR3 totals 15 residues. The V end lost 0 bases, the J end lost 3 bases, and 12 bases lay between the germline ends. This specimen belongs to a study of T-cell memory formation after mild COVID-19. About the research overall: TCR clusters were mostly donor specific.

Overall study findings and caveats: Some responding clones appeared in pre-infection memory, suggesting cross-reactive memory joined.

The authors produced TCR alpha and TCR beta cDNA libraries with sample barcodes and UMIs by 5'RACE using constant-segment primers. TCRdb called the 5' RACE reads again in MiXCR, with one record for every CDR3 protein. The sample has 560,000 or so distinct CDR3 sequences, 15% to 20% seen once. The chain uses TRBV18 and TRBJ2-7; D is unclear. The receptor comes from an adult woman who had mild COVID-19 (a few samples of this study predate the infection). Cell type and time point are not known. Sequencing was carried out using PBMCs or a T cell subset sorted from them (not recorded which). The CDR3 region is CASSPPGVERYEQYF. The CDR3 DNA reads as TGTGCCAGCTCACCACCGGGTGTAGAGCGCTACGAGCAGTACTTC. Looking up the rest from reference TRBV18 and TRBJ2-7 gives the full variable domain: NAGVMQNPRHLVRRRGQEARLRCSPMKGHSHVYWYRQLPEEGLKFMVYLQKENIIDESGMPKERFSAEFPKEGPSILRIQQVVRGDSAAYFCASSPPGVERYEQYFGPGTRLTVT.